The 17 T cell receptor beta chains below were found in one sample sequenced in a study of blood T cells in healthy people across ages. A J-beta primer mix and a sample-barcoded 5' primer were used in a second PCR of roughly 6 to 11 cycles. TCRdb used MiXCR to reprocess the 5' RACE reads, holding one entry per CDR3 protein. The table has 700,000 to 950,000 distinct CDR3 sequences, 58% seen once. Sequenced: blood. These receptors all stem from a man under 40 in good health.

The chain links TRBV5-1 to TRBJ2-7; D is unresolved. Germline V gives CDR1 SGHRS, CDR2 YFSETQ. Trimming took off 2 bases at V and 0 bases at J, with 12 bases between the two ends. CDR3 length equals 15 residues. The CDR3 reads CASSFTVGSSYEQYF. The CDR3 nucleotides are TGCGCCAGCAGCTTTACTGTAGGAAGCTCCTACGAGCAGTACTTC.

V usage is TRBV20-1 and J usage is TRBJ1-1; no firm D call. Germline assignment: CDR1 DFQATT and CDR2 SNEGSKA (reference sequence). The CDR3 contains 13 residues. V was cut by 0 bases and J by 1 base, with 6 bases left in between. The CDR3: CSAREYRNTEAFF. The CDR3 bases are TGCAGTGCTAGAGAATACAGGAACACTGAAGCTTTCTTT.

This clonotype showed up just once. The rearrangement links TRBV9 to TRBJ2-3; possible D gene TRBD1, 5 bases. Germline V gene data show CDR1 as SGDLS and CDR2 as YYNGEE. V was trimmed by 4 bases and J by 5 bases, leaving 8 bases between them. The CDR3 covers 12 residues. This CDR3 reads CASSKGVDTQYF. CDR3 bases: TGTGCCAGCAGCAAAGGGGTAGATACGCAGTATTTT.

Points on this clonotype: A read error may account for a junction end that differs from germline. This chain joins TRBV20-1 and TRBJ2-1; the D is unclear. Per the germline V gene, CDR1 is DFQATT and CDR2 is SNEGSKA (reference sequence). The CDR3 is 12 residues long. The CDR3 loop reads CSARHEASEQFF. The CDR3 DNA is TGTAGTGCTAGGCATGAGGCTAGTGAGCAGTTCTTC.

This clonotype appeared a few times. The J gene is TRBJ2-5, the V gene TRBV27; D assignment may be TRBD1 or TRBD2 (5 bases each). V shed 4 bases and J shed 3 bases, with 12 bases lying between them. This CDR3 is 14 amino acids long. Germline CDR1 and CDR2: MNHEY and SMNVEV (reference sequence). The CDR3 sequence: CASSSGAGKETQYF. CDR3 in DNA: TGTGCCAGCAGTTCCGGGGCAGGAAAAGAGACCCAGTACTTC.

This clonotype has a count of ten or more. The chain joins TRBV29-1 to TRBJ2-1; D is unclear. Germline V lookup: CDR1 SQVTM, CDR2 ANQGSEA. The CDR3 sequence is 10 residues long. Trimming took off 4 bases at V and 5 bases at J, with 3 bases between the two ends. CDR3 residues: CSVAHNEQFF. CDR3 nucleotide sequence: TGCAGCGTTGCCCACAATGAGCAGTTCTTC.

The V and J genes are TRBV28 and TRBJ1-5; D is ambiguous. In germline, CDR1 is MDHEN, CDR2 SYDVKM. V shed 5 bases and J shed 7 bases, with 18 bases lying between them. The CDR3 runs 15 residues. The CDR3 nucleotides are TGTGCCAGCAGTCCCCCCGCGGGCGGCGGACAGCCCCAGCATTTT. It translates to CASSPPAGGGQPQHF.

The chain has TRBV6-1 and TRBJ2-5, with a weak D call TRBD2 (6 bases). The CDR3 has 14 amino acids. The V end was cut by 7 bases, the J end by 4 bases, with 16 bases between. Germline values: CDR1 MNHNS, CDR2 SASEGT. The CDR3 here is CASKTLGGTETQYF. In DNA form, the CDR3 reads TGTGCCAGCAAAACGTTGGGGGGTACAGAGACCCAGTACTTC.

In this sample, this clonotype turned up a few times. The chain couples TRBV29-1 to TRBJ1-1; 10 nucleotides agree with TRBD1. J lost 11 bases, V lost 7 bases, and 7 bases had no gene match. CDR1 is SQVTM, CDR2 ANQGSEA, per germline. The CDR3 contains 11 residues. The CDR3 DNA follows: TGCAGCGGGGACAGGGGACATATCGCTTTCTTT. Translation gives CSGDRGHIAFF.

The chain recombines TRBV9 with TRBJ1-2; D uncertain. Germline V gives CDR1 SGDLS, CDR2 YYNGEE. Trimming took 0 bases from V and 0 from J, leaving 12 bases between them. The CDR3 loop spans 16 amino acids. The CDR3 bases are TGTGCCAGCAGCGTAGCTCAAACACACCCTAACTATGGCTACACCTTC. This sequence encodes CASSVAQTHPNYGYTF.

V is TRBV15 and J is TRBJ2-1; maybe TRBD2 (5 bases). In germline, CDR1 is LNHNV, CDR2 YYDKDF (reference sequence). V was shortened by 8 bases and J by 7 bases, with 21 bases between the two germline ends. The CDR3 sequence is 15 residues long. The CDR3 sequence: CATAKRGYLRNEQFF. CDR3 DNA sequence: TGTGCCACCGCAAAACGGGGTTATCTACGGAATGAGCAGTTCTTC.

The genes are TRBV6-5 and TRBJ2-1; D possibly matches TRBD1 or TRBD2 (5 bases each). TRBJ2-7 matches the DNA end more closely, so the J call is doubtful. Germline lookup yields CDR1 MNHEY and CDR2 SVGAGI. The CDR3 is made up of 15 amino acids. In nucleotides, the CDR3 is TGTGCCAGCAGTCGCTCCGGGACGGAGTACAATGAGCAGTACTTC. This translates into CASSRSGTEYNEQYF.

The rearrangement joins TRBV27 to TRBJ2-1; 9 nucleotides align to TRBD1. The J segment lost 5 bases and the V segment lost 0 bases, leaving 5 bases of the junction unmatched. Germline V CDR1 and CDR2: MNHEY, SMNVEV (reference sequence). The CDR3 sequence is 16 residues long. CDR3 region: CASSLSPGTGHNEQFF. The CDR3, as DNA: TGTGCCAGCAGTTTATCCCCCGGGACAGGGCACAATGAGCAGTTCTTC.

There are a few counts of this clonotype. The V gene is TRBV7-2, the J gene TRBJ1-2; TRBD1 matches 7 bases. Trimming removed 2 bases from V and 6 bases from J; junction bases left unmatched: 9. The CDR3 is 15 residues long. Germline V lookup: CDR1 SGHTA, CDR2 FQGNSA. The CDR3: CASSLRAGGDDGYTF. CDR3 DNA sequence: TGTGCCAGCAGCTTACGGGCAGGGGGGGATGATGGCTACACCTTC.

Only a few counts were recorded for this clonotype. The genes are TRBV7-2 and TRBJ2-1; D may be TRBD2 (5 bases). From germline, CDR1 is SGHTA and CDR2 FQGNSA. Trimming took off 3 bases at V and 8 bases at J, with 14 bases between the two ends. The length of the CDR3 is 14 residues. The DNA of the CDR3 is TGTGCCAGCAGCTTTTACTCAGAGGGCTATGAGCAGTTCTTC. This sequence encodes CASSFYSEGYEQFF.

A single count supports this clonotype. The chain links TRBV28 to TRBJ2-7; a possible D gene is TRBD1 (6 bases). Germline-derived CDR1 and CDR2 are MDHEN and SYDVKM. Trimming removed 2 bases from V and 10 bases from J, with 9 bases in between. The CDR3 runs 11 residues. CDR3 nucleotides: TGTGCCAGCAGTTTAGCGACAGGACAGTACTTC. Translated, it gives CASSLATGQYF.

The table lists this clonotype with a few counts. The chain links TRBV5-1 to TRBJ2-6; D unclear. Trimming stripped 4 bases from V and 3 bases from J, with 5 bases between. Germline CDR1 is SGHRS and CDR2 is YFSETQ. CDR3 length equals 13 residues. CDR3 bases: TGCGCCAGCAGCAACGGTGGGGCCAACGTCCTGACTTTC. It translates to CASSNGGANVLTF.